This T cell receptor beta chain was sequenced for a study of T cells in Graves' hyperthyroidism and ophthalmopathy. General observations from the study: Ophthalmopathy was model-predicted a median roughly six months pre-onset. By a 13 V-J model, ophthalmopathy was set apart from stable hyperthyroidism.

Researchers took RNA transcripts and amplified the TCR beta CDR3 regions from them. TCR CDR3 regions were first amplified by RT-PCR with HTBI primers. TCRdb recomputed calls from the multiplex PCR reads with MiXCR, one row per CDR3 protein. The data show 150,000 or so distinct CDR3 sequences, with 8% to 9.5% seen just once and 22% held by the top ten. This clonotype was found many times. What it binds is not known. The ends were cut back, 6 bases at V and 5 bases at J, with 10 bases in the middle. The germline gives CDR1 SNHLY, CDR2 FYNNEI. The CDR3 runs 12 residues. Each diagnosis was grounded in clinical symptoms, serum thyroxine and TRAb, thyroid ultrasound, and orbital computed tomography.

The clonotype comes from a woman in her late teens or twenties with Graves' hyperthyroidism that later progressed to Graves' ophthalmopathy. What was sequenced was blood. This rearrangement joins TRBV2 to TRBJ1-2; unclear D gene. As DNA, the CDR3 is TGTGCCAGCAGAGCCAGCCTGTATGGCTACACCTTC. It translates to CASRASLYGYTF.